This TCR beta chain emerged from a study of blood T cells in healthy people across ages. Broader study findings: Diversity estimated from one million T cells was considered an underestimate. Greater diversity and more naive CD4+ cells were seen in long-lived donors than in aged donors.

Per sample, no less than 5.5 micrograms of total RNA were extracted. In its sample, this clonotype was seen once. Its target is not known. This may stem from a read error, because a much larger clone lies one nucleotide away. Combining a sample-barcoded 5' primer with a J-beta primer mix, a second PCR ran for about 7 to 11 cycles. Each cDNA molecule carried a tag from a template-switch adaptor that contained 12 random nucleotides. TCRdb re-derived calls from the 5' RACE reads in MiXCR, one entry per CDR3 protein. The data show about 1,500,000 distinct CDR3 sequences, 28% seen once. The CDR3 contains 14 residues. Deletions cut 2 bases from V and 5 bases from J, with 13 bases between.

The chain uses TRBV12-3 or TRBV12-4 and TRBJ2-7; D perhaps matches TRBD2 (5 bases). Sequenced input: blood. The clonotype originates from a woman aged 30 to 39 in good health. This CDR3 reads CASSLLGETHEQYF. The DNA of the CDR3 is TGTGCCAGCAGTTTATTGGGAGAAACCCACGAGCAGTACTTC.